A selection of T cell receptor beta chains follows, all from one sample in a study of regulatory T cells in long-lasting Graves disease. TCRdb processed the multiplex PCR reads anew with MiXCR; each CDR3 protein has one entry. This table has some 330,000 distinct CDR3 sequences, roughly 25% appearing once. This sample comprised peripheral blood mononuclear cells (PBMCs), obtained when the disease was refractory, from a patient treated with antithyroid drugs. The receptor set was obtained from a woman aged 40 to 49 with Graves disease. Both conserved end residues are part of each CDR3. A D gene is named only where the DNA matches it firmly. Some rows mark clone size as missing; the rest say once, few, many or name a class of expanded clone.

clone size,D gene,V gene,J gene,CDR3 protein,CDR3 DNA
.,.,TRBV12-3/TRBV12-4,TRBJ2-3,CASSLRPTSTDTQYF,TGTGCCAGCAGTTTACGACCTACTAGCACAGATACGCAGTATTTT
many,TRBD1,TRBV2,TRBJ1-6,CAIQGTGNSPLHF,TGTGCCATCCAGGGGACAGGGAATTCACCCCTCCACTTT
many,TRBD2,TRBV28,TRBJ2-7,CASSSLMRPGLAAGQQYF,TGTGCCAGCAGTTCCCTGATGAGACCCGGACTAGCCGCCGGGCAGCAGTACTTC
.,.,TRBV7-9,TRBJ2-1,CASSLAGGNEQFF,TGTGCCAGCAGCTTAGCGGGAGGCAATGAGCAGTTCTTC
.,.,TRBV7-9,TRBJ2-5,CASSLAPRGAEETQYF,TGTGCCAGCAGCTTAGCCCCCCGGGGAGCGGAAGAGACCCAGTACTTC
few,.,TRBV11-3,TRBJ2-3,CASSSVPYTQYF,TGTGCCAGCAGCTCAGTTCCCTATACGCAGTATTTT
.,.,TRBV19,TRBJ2-2,CASSRYRDTGELFF,TGTGCCAGTAGTCGTTACAGGGACACCGGGGAGCTGTTTTTT
many,TRBD1,TRBV6-1,TRBJ2-2,CASRRQGTGELFF,TGTGCCAGCAGGCGACAGGGCACCGGGGAGCTGTTTTTT
.,.,TRBV30,TRBJ1-1,CAWSRQLNTEAFF,TGTGCCTGGAGTAGACAGCTGAACACTGAAGCTTTCTTT
many,.,TRBV7-9,TRBJ2-5,CASSLSGDETQYF,TGTGCCAGCAGCTTAAGTGGGGATGAGACCCAGTACTTC
many,TRBD2,TRBV28,TRBJ2-1,CASTLRLAGLLKVVNEQFF,TGTGCCAGCACCCTAAGACTAGCGGGACTCCTTAAGGTAGTAAATGAGCAGTTCTTC
.,TRBD2,TRBV19,TRBJ2-2,CASSVREGPYFGTGELFF,TGTGCCAGTAGTGTGCGGGAGGGCCCTTATTTTGGCACCGGGGAGCTGTTTTTT
.,.,TRBV9,TRBJ1-6,CASSVDSNNSPLHF,TGTGCCAGCAGCGTAGACAGCAATAATTCACCCCTCCACTTT
.,.,TRBV11-2,TRBJ2-7,CASSQIFLDRRRSYEQYF,TGTGCCAGCAGCCAGATCTTTTTAGACAGGCGCCGCTCCTACGAGCAGTACTTC
few,.,TRBV5-1,TRBJ2-2,CASNPTGTVTGELFF,TGCGCCAGCAATCCGACCGGGACGGTCACCGGGGAGCTGTTTTTT
.,.,TRBV5-4,TRBJ1-2,CASSLSGVYGYTF,TGTGCCAGCAGCTTGTCAGGGGTGTATGGCTACACCTTC
.,TRBD1,TRBV20-1,TRBJ2-1,CSALGTVYNEQFF,TGCAGTGCCCTCGGGACAGTGTACAATGAGCAGTTCTTC
few,.,TRBV6-1,TRBJ2-7,CASSEAQARTYEQYF,TGTGCCAGCAGTGAAGCGCAGGCTAGAACCTACGAGCAGTACTTC
.,.,TRBV29-1,TRBJ2-2,CSVEENTGELFF,TGCAGCGTTGAGGAGAACACCGGGGAGCTGTTTTTT
many,.,TRBV28,TRBJ1-4,CASGVNNEKLFF,TGTGCCAGCGGCGTGAATAATGAAAAACTGTTTTTT
many,.,TRBV11-2,TRBJ2-7,CASSLGAPPDTYEQYF,TGTGCCAGCAGCTTAGGGGCTCCACCCGATACCTACGAGCAGTACTTC
.,.,TRBV5-1,TRBJ1-4,CASSLADGEKLFF,TGCGCCAGCAGCTTGGCGGACGGGGAAAAACTGTTTTTT
.,.,TRBV7-9,TRBJ1-5,CASSLGQLSNQPQHF,TGTGCCAGCAGCTTAGGACAGCTTAGCAATCAGCCCCAGCATTTT
.,.,TRBV5-1,TRBJ1-1,CASSLFGAQMNTEAFF,TGCGCCAGCAGCTTGTTTGGGGCACAGATGAACACTGAAGCTTTCTTT
few,.,TRBV6-1,TRBJ1-1,CASSLGGTPKEDTEAFF,TGTGCCAGCAGTCTCGGGGGGACCCCTAAGGAGGACACTGAAGCTTTCTTT
.,TRBD1,TRBV20-1,TRBJ1-1,CSARDPRQGQGGTEAFF,TGCAGTGCTAGAGATCCCAGACAGGGCCAGGGGGGCACTGAAGCTTTCTTT
few,TRBD1,TRBV29-1,TRBJ1-2,CSVFSQGNGYTF,TGCAGCGTTTTCTCACAGGGGAATGGCTACACCTTC
.,.,TRBV6-1,TRBJ1-1,CASILTRGLNTEAFF,TGTGCCAGCATTCTCACGCGGGGCCTGAACACTGAAGCTTTCTTT
.,.,TRBV9,TRBJ1-4,CASSVKRLGTNEKLFF,TGTGCCAGCAGCGTAAAACGGTTGGGAACTAATGAAAAACTGTTTTTT
.,TRBD1,TRBV30,TRBJ1-2,CAWSASGQGPNYGYTF,TGTGCCTGGAGCGCATCTGGACAGGGACCTAACTATGGCTACACCTTC
once,.,TRBV20-1,TRBJ2-1,CSATNWRAYNEQFF,TGCAGTGCTACCAATTGGAGGGCCTACAATGAGCAGTTCTTC
many,.,TRBV6-1,TRBJ1-4,CASTADTNEKLFF,TGTGCCAGCACTGCTGACACAAATGAAAAACTGTTTTTT
few,.,TRBV20-1,TRBJ2-2,CSASPGTGELFF,TGCAGTGCTAGCCCCGGAACCGGGGAGCTGTTTTTT
many,TRBD1,TRBV29-1,TRBJ2-5,CSVETGDGTQYF,TGCAGCGTTGAAACAGGGGACGGGACCCAGTACTTC
many,.,TRBV6-2/TRBV6-3,TRBJ2-7,CASSFSRGILYEQYF,TGTGCCAGCAGTTTCTCAAGGGGGATACTCTACGAGCAGTACTTC
.,TRBD1,TRBV6-2/TRBV6-3,TRBJ1-1,CASRKQGKRVTEAFF,TGTGCCAGCAGAAAACAGGGGAAGAGGGTCACTGAAGCTTTCTTT